The subject of this entry is one TCR beta chain. What it binds is not known. A quantitative 5'-RACE method, one with molecular barcodes, was used to make TCR beta libraries. One entry per CDR3 protein, called by TCRdb with MiXCR from the 5' RACE reads. The sample consists of more than 300,000 distinct CDR3 sequences, under 8.5% of them appearing once. This entry comes from a study of CD8 T cells in ankylosing spondylitis. Study-wide points: Matched ankylosing spondylitis synovial fluid reportedly contained a significantly enriched population of disease-linked clones. Clones linked with disease were CD8+ and fairly uncommon in the peripheral blood. Blood from ankylosing spondylitis patients appeared to carry a characteristic roughly 8-variant TCR beta motif.

V was clipped by 7 bases and J by 5 bases, with 19 bases between them. The CDR3 runs to 15 residues. Germline lookup yields CDR1 SNHLY and CDR2 FYNNEI. The sample taken for sequencing was blood, either unsorted or a sorted T cell fraction (not recorded which). The sequence was obtained from a male donor with ankylosing spondylitis. V gene TRBV2 combines with J gene TRBJ2-3; tentative D call: TRBD1 (6 bases). CDR3 bases: TGTGCCAGCAACCAGTACAGGGCCGGTCGAGATACGCAGTATTTT. It codes for CASNQYRAGRDTQYF.